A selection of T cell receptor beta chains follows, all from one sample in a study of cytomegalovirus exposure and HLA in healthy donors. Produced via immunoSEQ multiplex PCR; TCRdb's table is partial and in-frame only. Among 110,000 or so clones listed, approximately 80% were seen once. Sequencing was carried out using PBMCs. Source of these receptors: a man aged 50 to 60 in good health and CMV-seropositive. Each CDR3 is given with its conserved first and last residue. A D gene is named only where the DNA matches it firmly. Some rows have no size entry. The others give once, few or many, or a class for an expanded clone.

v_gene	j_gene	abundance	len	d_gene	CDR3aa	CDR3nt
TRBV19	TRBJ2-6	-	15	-	CASTYQGSGANVLTF	TGTGCCAGTACCTACCAGGGCTCTGGGGCCAACGTCCTGACTTTC
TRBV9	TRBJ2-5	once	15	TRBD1	CASSEIPDRVATQYF	TGTGCCAGCAGCGAAATCCCGGACAGGGTGGCGACCCAGTACTTC
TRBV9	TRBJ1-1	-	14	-	CASSVVPRNTEAFF	TGTGCCAGCAGCGTCGTCCCCAGGAACACTGAAGCTTTCTTT
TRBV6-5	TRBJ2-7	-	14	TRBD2	CASSYGGGAYEQYF	TGTGCCAGCAGTTACGGCGGGGGGGCCTACGAGCAGTACTTC
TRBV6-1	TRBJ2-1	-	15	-	CASSISSGGYNEQFF	TGTGCCAGCAGTATCTCAAGCGGTGGCTACAATGAGCAGTTCTTC
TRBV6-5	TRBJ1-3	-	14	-	CASSLAGSGNTIYF	TGTGCCAGCAGTTTAGCGGGATCTGGAAACACCATATATTTT
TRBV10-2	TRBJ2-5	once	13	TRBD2	CASSIAGEGEQYF	TGCGCCAGCAGTATAGCGGGAGAGGGGGAGCAGTACTTC
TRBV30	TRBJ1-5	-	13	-	CAWSGQSNQPQHF	TGTGCCTGGAGTGGTCAGAGCAATCAGCCCCAGCATTTT
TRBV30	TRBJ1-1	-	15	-	CAWSRRQTLNTEAFF	TGTGCCTGGAGTCGGCGACAAACCTTGAACACTGAAGCTTTCTTT
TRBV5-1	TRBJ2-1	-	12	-	CASSLSSPVQFF	TGCGCCAGCAGCTTGAGTTCGCCGGTGCAGTTCTTC
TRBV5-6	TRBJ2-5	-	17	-	CASSLASLAVLQETQYF	TGTGCCAGCAGCTTGGCAAGTCTAGCCGTACTCCAAGAGACCCAGTACTTC
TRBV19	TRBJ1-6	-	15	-	CASRGWDIGDSPLHF	TGTGCCAGTAGGGGGTGGGACATTGGAGATTCACCCCTCCACTTT
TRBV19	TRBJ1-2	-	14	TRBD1	CASTETGGNYGYTF	TGTGCCAGTACAGAGACAGGGGGCAACTATGGCTACACCTTC
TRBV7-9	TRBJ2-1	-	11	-	CASSLLDWQFF	TGTGCCAGCAGTCTGCTTGACTGGCAGTTCTTC
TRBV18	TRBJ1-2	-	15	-	CASSPGMDSLYGYTF	TGTGCCAGCTCACCGGGGATGGACAGTCTCTATGGCTACACCTTC
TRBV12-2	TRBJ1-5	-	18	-	CASRPGKGGQEALKPQHF	TGTGCAAGTCGCCCAGGTAAGGGGGGACAGGAGGCTCTAAAGCCCCAGCATTTT
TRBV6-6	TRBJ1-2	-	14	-	CASSFGRGGDGYTF	TGTGCCAGCAGCTTCGGCCGTGGGGGGGATGGCTACACCTTC
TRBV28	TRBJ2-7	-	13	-	CASRPGNSYEQYF	TGTGCCAGCAGGCCGGGGAACTCCTACGAGCAGTACTTC
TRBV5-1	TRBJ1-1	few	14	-	CASSLGPTNTEAFF	TGCGCCAGCAGCTTGGGTCCGACTAACACTGAAGCTTTCTTT
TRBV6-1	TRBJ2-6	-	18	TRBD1	CASSGGQGRLSGANVLTF	TGTGCCAGCAGTGGGGGACAGGGTCGACTCTCTGGGGCCAACGTCCTGACTTTC
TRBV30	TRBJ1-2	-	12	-	CAWSGAGGGYTF	TGTGCCTGGAGCGGGGCGGGAGGGGGCTACACCTTC
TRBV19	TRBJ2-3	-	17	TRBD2	CASSIDPSGSPTDTQYF	TGTGCCAGTAGTATAGATCCTAGCGGGTCCCCCACAGATACGCAGTATTTT
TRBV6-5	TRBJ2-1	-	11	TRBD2	CASRRGGEQFF	TGTGCCAGCCGGCGGGGAGGGGAGCAGTTCTTC
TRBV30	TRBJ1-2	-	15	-	CAWTKEAGGNYGYTF	TGTGCCTGGACCAAGGAGGCGGGAGGGAACTATGGCTACACCTTC
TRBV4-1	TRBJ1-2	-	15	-	CASSQDHLQRYGYTF	TGCGCCAGCAGCCAAGATCATCTGCAGCGCTATGGCTACACCTTC
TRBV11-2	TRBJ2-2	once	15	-	CASSFPRKNTGELFF	TGTGCCAGCAGCTTTCCCAGAAAGAACACCGGGGAGCTGTTTTTT